The clone carrying this T cell receptor beta chain was recorded once. Per the authors' pipeline: How many nucleated cells were present was estimated from reference gene primer amplification. TCRdb keeps only in-frame clones here, not all; method: immunoSEQ multiplex PCR. V, J and clone size were drawn from that table, and D and trimming were deduced from the DNA. The table has 200,000 to 250,000 clones, approximately 78% seen once. These data come from a study of blood T cell repertoires in COVID-19. Study summary: Sites across the United States, Italy and Spain contributed samples from acute and convalescent COVID-19. PBMCs, B-cell-depleted T cells, or T cells provided the cDNA or gDNA that made up the material.

V lost 6 bases and J lost 1, with 16 bases in between. The CDR3 runs 16 residues. The germline CDR1 and CDR2 sequences are MNHEY and SMNVEV (reference sequence). Patients of the Seattle cohort, enrolled during active infection, were followed longitudinally. The sample comprised peripheral blood. This TCR derives from a woman aged 70-85 years with COVID-19, enrolled during active disease. The rearrangement links TRBV27 to TRBJ1-5; D might be TRBD1 (6 bases). The DNA for the CDR3 is TGTGCCAGCAGCTTCGGGGGGCGGGGAAGCAATCAGCCCCAGCATTTT. Its protein is CASSFGGRGSNQPQHF.